This T cell receptor (beta chain) was documented in a study of CD8+CD57+ T cells in acquired aplastic anemia. Patients chosen for sequencing had CD8+CD57+ cells that had expanded, as shown by flow cytometry. On this clonotype itself: Its target is unknown.

V gave up 2 bases and J gave up 1 base, with 9 bases separating them. CDR3 length equals 16 residues. Germline CDR1 reads ENHRY; CDR2 reads SYGVKD. Using genomic DNA as the template, TCR beta VDJ and CDR3 profiling was carried out. TCRdb re-called the reads through MiXCR, storing one row per CDR3 protein. The sample records 150,000 to 170,000 distinct CDR3 sequences, just over 50% being singletons. Study-wide points: A set of around 30 CD8+ CDR3 sequences was shared between patients and controls, and these sequences appeared highly expressed in patients.

The receptor was derived from a human donor with aplastic anemia. Source material: sorted CD4+, CD8+, or CD8+CD57+ T cells (not recorded which) from PBMCs. The V gene is TRBV10-3, the J gene TRBJ1-6; D may be TRBD1 (5 bases). The DNA of the CDR3 is TGTGCCATCAGTGAGGGGGGGGGGTCCTATAATTCACCCCTCCACTTT. It yields the protein CAISEGGGSYNSPLHF.